These 26 T cell receptor beta chains share one sample of origin, sequenced in a study of naive and memory T cell subsets. An equimolar mix of two oligonucleotides served as the beta constant-region primer for TRBC1 and TRBC2. Ligated cDNA was amplified by four rounds of PCR with nested alpha and beta constant-region primers and SP2. TCRdb reanalysed the UMI-ligation and nested PCR reads using MiXCR and keeps one entry per CDR3 protein. Of roughly 80,000 distinct CDR3 sequences in the sample, around 9% are singletons; the top ten hold approximately 1.1%. Sequenced input: naive CD8+ T cells from blood. The receptors were sampled from a human donor in good health.

The sample holds many counts of this clonotype. The V call is TRBV7-9, the J call TRBJ1-1, with D uncertain. This CDR3 is 12 amino acids long. Trimming left V 1 base short and J 6 bases short, with 6 bases between. The germline V gene has CDR1 SEHNR and CDR2 FQNEAQ (reference sequence). CDR3 nucleotides: TGTGCCAGCAGCTTAGGGGAGGCTGAAGCTTTCTTT. It specifies CASSLGEAEAFF.

This clonotype came up a few times. The chain is built from TRBV20-1 and TRBJ2-1, with 9 positions matching TRBD2. The germline V gene encodes CDR1 DFQATT and CDR2 SNEGSKA (reference sequence). The CDR3 totals 21 residues. V trimming: 5 bases; J trimming: 8 bases; junction bases outside the gene matches: 31. The CDR3 region is CSASGVETGRIGSGSIYEQFF. The CDR3, as DNA: TGCAGTGCTTCGGGGGTCGAGACAGGGAGGATAGGTAGCGGGAGTATCTATGAGCAGTTCTTC.

The J gene is TRBJ1-2, the V gene TRBV27; 10 bases map to TRBD1. V lost 5 bases, J lost 1 base, and 1 base stayed unmatched. The CDR3 runs to 14 residues. Germline-derived CDR1 and CDR2 are MNHEY and SMNVEV (reference sequence). The CDR3 DNA sequence: TGTGCCAGCAGTCGGACAGGGGGTAACTATGGCTACACCTTC. Translation: CASSRTGGNYGYTF.

The chain links TRBV6-2 or TRBV6-3 to TRBJ2-7; D may be TRBD1 (6 bases). This CDR3 is built from 16 residues. The germline gives CDR1 MNHEY, CDR2 SVGEGT. V lost 6 bases to trimming and J lost 5 bases, with 23 bases between them. The CDR3: CASRKTGTLFFHEQYF. CDR3 coding DNA: TGTGCCAGCAGAAAAACCGGGACACTTTTCTTCCACGAGCAGTACTTC.

A few counts support this clonotype. The chain is built from TRBV12-3 or TRBV12-4 and TRBJ2-7; D perhaps matches TRBD2 (6 bases). CDR3 length equals 13 residues. The V and J ends lost 1 base and 11 bases respectively, with 15 bases between them. The CDR3 sequence is CASSLGWGDGEYF. Written as DNA, the CDR3 is TGTGCCAGCAGTTTAGGTTGGGGGGACGGGGAGTACTTC.

This clonotype was counted at least ten times. CDR3 sequence (DNA): TGTGCCAGCAGTTGGGGCGGGAGCTACGAGCAGTACTTC. Residues: CASSWGGSYEQYF. The chain has TRBV27 and TRBJ2-7; 7 nucleotides line up with TRBD2. There are 13 residues in the CDR3. The germline gives CDR1 MNHEY, CDR2 SMNVEV (reference sequence). V lost 4 bases to trimming and J lost 3 bases; unmatched junction nucleotides: 3.

This clonotype was seen ten or more times. This chain joins TRBV5-4 and TRBJ2-2; D might be TRBD2 (6 bases). V was pared by 0 bases and J by 0 bases, with 12 bases between. The CDR3 has 17 residues. CDR1 and CDR2 (germline): SGHNT, YYREEE (reference sequence). The CDR3 nucleotides read TGTGCCAGCAGCTTGGCCCCAGGCGGGGCGAACACCGGGGAGCTGTTTTTT. This sequence encodes CASSLAPGGANTGELFF. Full variable domain (missing parts from reference TRBV5-4 and TRBJ2-2): ETGVTQSPTHLIKTRGQQVTLRCSSQSGHNTVSWYQQALGQGPQFIFQYYREEENGRGNFPPRFSGLQFPNYSSELNVNALELDDSALYLCASSLAPGGANTGELFFGEGSRLTVL.

This clonotype was detected many times. V usage is TRBV9 and J usage is TRBJ2-3, with D possibly TRBD2 on 6 matching bases. The CDR3 runs 20 residues. CDR1 and CDR2 from the germline V gene are SGDLS and YYNGEE. Trimming stripped 3 bases from V and 0 bases from J, with 26 bases between. In nucleotides, the CDR3 is TGTGCCAGCAGCGACGACCCCACCTTGCGGGGCGGGCCTAGCACAGATACGCAGTATTTT. This gives the protein CASSDDPTLRGGPSTDTQYF.

The J gene is TRBJ2-7, the V gene TRBV7-9; D not certain. Germline V gene data show CDR1 as SEHNR and CDR2 as FQNEAQ (reference sequence). The CDR3 contains 16 residues. The ends were cut back, 5 bases at V and 3 bases at J, with 20 bases in the middle. The CDR3 DNA is TGTGCCAGCAGCAACACCGCGAGAAGCAATTTCTACGAGCAGTACTTC. Protein product: CASSNTARSNFYEQYF.

The chain is built from TRBV13 and TRBJ2-1, with D possibly called TRBD1 or TRBD2 (5 bases each). CDR3 length: 16 residues. V lost 1 base and J lost 0, with 10 bases in between. From germline, CDR1 is PRHDT and CDR2 FYEKMQ (reference sequence). CDR3 amino acids: CASSLDPGSSYNEQFF. CDR3 in DNA: TGTGCCAGCAGCTTAGATCCAGGGAGCTCCTACAATGAGCAGTTCTTC.

In this sample, this clonotype turned up many times. This rearrangement joins TRBV7-9 to TRBJ1-1, with unresolved D. The CDR3 is 13 amino acids. Germline lookup yields CDR1 SEHNR and CDR2 FQNEAQ (reference sequence). Trimming stripped 3 bases from V and 3 bases from J, with 8 bases between. CDR3 sequence: CASSFNRDTEAFF. The CDR3 coding sequence is TGTGCCAGCAGCTTCAACAGAGACACTGAAGCTTTCTTT.

In its sample, this clonotype was seen a few times. This chain connects TRBV9 to TRBJ2-2; 8 nucleotides match TRBD1. Germline CDR1 SGDLS, CDR2 YYNGEE. The CDR3 spans 15 residues. With 4 bases clipped from V and 7 bases from J, the junction kept 9 bases outside the gene matches. The DNA of the CDR3 is TGTGCCAGCAGCCCCAGGACAGGGAACGTCGGGGAGCTGTTTTTT. Encoded protein: CASSPRTGNVGELFF.

At least ten counts were recorded for this clonotype. The CDR3 loop is CASSQETTIPTYNEQFF. DNA of the CDR3: TGTGCCAGCAGCCAAGAGACGACCATCCCTACCTACAATGAGCAGTTCTTC. The chain carries TRBV3-1 and TRBJ2-1; the D is unclear. CDR3 size: 17 residues. CDR1 is LGHDT, CDR2 YNNKEL, per germline (reference sequence). V was trimmed by 0 bases and J by 2 bases, leaving 14 bases between them.

This clonotype was seen many times. V gene TRBV6-5 combines with J gene TRBJ2-3, with a possible D match to TRBD2 (6 bases). The CDR3 runs 15 residues. Trimming removed 5 bases at V and 2 bases at J, with 14 bases between. Germline assignment: CDR1 MNHEY and CDR2 SVGAGI. The CDR3: CASSRAGTTTDTQYF. CDR3 nucleotide sequence: TGTGCCAGCAGTCGAGCGGGTACGACCACAGATACGCAGTATTTT.

The chain joins TRBV19 to TRBJ2-2; TRBD1 matches at 9 bases. V was pared by 4 bases and J by 4 bases, with 19 bases of the junction left unmatched. Per germline, CDR1 LNHDA and CDR2 SQIVND (reference sequence). CDR3 length equals 20 residues. CDR3 protein: CASSTAPWDRADLGTGELFF. CDR3 nucleotide sequence: TGTGCCAGTAGTACAGCTCCGTGGGACAGGGCGGATCTAGGCACCGGGGAGCTGTTTTTT.

This clonotype has more than one count but fewer than ten. The chain couples TRBV29-1 to TRBJ2-7, with D unresolved. Germline V gene sequence: CDR1 SQVTM, CDR2 ANQGSEA. The CDR3 extends over 13 amino acids. V dropped 3 bases and J dropped 3 bases, with 12 bases sitting between them. The CDR3 nucleotides are TGCAGCGTTGACGCGGTAGGGAACTACGAGCAGTACTTC. This gives the protein CSVDAVGNYEQYF.

The sample holds many counts of this clonotype. The chain links TRBV7-6 to TRBJ2-6; D tentatively fits TRBD1 or TRBD2 (6 bases each). Deletions cut 2 bases from V and 4 bases from J, with 9 bases between. This CDR3 contains 15 residues. Germline V CDR1 and CDR2: SGHVS, FNYEAQ. The CDR3 spells CASSLWGAGANVLTF. The CDR3 DNA follows: TGTGCCAGCAGCTTATGGGGGGCGGGGGCCAACGTCCTGACTTTC.

This clonotype was detected ten times or more. The chain employs TRBV25-1 and TRBJ2-1; 9 bases align to TRBD2. J was trimmed by 4 bases and V by 5 bases; bases with no gene match: 9. Germline CDR1 MGHDK, CDR2 SYGVNS. CDR3 length: 16 residues. The chain's CDR3 is CASSQRLSGRYNEQFF. The CDR3 nucleotides are TGTGCCAGCAGTCAACGACTCAGCGGGAGGTACAATGAGCAGTTCTTC.

The rearrangement links TRBV14 to TRBJ2-7; no firm D call. Germline V CDR1 and CDR2: SGHDN, FVKESK. V lost 0 bases and J lost 7, with 7 bases in between. The CDR3 length is 12 residues. The CDR3 DNA reads as TGTGCCAGCAGCCAAGACTCGTGGGAGCAGTACTTC. Translating it yields CASSQDSWEQYF.

This clonotype was picked up a small number of times. This rearrangement joins TRBV9 to TRBJ1-1, with D possibly being TRBD1 (5 bases). V was clipped by 0 bases and J by 3 bases, with 9 bases between them. The germline CDR1 and CDR2 sequences are SGDLS and YYNGEE. The CDR3 has 14 amino acids. CDR3 sequence (DNA): TGTGCCAGCAGCGTAGGGGGGTGGGACACTGAAGCTTTCTTT. This gives the protein CASSVGGWDTEAFF.

This clonotype occurred many times. The chain links TRBV19 to TRBJ2-1; 9 bases are a match to TRBD1. The germline gives CDR1 LNHDA, CDR2 SQIVND (reference sequence). Unmatched junction bases numbered 17, after V lost 5 bases and J lost 9 bases. The length of the CDR3 is 17 residues. Here the CDR3 reads CASSPYQTGGLLGEQFF. CDR3 coding DNA: TGTGCCAGTAGTCCCTACCAGACAGGGGGTTTGTTGGGTGAGCAGTTCTTC.

This clonotype was seen more than once but under ten times. This sequence joins TRBV29-1 and TRBJ2-3; 9 bases match TRBD2. This CDR3 is built from 13 residues. The V gene end was trimmed by 4 bases and the J gene end by 4 bases; junction bases not matched to a gene: 3. Per the germline V gene, CDR1 is SQVTM and CDR2 is ANQGSEA. This chain's CDR3 is CSVVAGGADTQYF. As DNA, the CDR3 is TGCAGCGTTGTGGCGGGAGGGGCAGATACGCAGTATTTT.

This clonotype was seen many times. The chain combines TRBV7-6 with TRBJ2-1; D is ambiguous. Trimming took 1 base from V and 9 from J, leaving 7 bases between them. Germline lookup yields CDR1 SGHVS and CDR2 FNYEAQ. There are 12 residues in the CDR3. Here the CDR3 DNA reads TGTGCCAGCAGCTTAGTTGTCCCTGAGCAGTTCTTC. Residues: CASSLVVPEQFF.

The V and J genes are TRBV5-1 and TRBJ2-5, with TRBD2 matching 10 bases. CDR3 length: 15 residues. Germline V gene sequence: CDR1 SGHRS, CDR2 YFSETQ. V was clipped by 4 bases and J by 5 bases; unmatched bases: 8. The CDR3 DNA is TGCGCCAGCAGCGAAGCGGGAGGGCACTTGGAGACCCAGTACTTC. This codes for CASSEAGGHLETQYF.

This clonotype turned up a few times. The chain uses TRBV4-1 and TRBJ2-1; maybe TRBD2 (6 bases). V lost 7 bases and J lost 0, with 16 bases in between. Germline-derived CDR1 and CDR2 are MGHRA and YSYEKL. The CDR3 loop spans 16 amino acids. CDR3 coding DNA: TGCGCCAGCACCCGAATAGCGGAACCCTCCTACAATGAGCAGTTCTTC. Its translation is CASTRIAEPSYNEQFF.

This clonotype appeared a few times. The chain uses TRBV5-1 and TRBJ2-2; TRBD2 matches 7 bases. Germline V CDR1 and CDR2: SGHRS, YFSETQ. The V segment lost 0 bases and the J segment 2 bases; nucleotides outside the gene matches: 4. The CDR3 spans 16 residues. CDR3: CASSLVLAANTGELFF. CDR3 nucleotides: TGCGCCAGCAGCTTGGTGCTAGCGGCTAACACCGGGGAGCTGTTTTTT.